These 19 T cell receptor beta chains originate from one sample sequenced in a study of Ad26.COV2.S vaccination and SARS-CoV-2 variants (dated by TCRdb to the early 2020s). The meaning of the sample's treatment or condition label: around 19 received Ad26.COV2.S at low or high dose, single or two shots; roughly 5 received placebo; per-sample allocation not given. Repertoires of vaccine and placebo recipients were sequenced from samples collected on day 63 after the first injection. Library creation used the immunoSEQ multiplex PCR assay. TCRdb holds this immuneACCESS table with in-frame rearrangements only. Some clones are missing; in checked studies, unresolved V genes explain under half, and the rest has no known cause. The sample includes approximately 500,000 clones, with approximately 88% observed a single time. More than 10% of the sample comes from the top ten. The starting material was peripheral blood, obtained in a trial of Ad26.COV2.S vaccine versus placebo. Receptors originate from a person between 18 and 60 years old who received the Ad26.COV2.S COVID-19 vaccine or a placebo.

The CDR3 here is CASSQDPRDMVGYGYTF. The CDR3 DNA is TGCGCCAGCAGCCAAGATCCAAGGGACATGGTAGGCTATGGCTACACCTTC. The V call is TRBV4-3, the J call TRBJ1-2; D may be TRBD1 (6 bases). Germline CDR1 reads LGHNA; CDR2 reads YSLEER. This CDR3 region has 17 residues. V lost 0 bases to trimming and J lost 4 bases, with 18 bases between them.

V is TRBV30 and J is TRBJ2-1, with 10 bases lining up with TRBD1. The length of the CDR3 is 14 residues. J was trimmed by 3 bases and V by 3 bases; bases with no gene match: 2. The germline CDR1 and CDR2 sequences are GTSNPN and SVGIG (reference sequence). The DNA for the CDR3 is TGTGCCTGGAGCAGGACAGGGGGCTACAATGAGCAGTTCTTC. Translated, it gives CAWSRTGGYNEQFF.

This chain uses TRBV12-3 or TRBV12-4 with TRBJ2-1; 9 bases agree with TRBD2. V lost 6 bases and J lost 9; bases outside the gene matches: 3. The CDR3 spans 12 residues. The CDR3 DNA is TGTGCCAGCAGCCCTAGCGGGATTGAGCAGTTCTTC. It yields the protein CASSPSGIEQFF.

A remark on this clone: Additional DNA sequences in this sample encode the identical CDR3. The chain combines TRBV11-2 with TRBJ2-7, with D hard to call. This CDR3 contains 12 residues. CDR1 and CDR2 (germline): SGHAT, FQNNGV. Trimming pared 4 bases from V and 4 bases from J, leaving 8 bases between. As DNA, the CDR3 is TGTGCCAGCAGCTATTCCTCGTACGAGCAGTACTTC. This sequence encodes CASSYSSYEQYF.

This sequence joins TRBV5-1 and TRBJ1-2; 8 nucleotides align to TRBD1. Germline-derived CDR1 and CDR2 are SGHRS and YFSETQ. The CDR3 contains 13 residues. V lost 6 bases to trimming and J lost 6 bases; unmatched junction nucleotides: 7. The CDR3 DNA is TGCGCCAGCACGGGGCAGGGGGCCCATGGCTACACCTTC. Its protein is CASTGQGAHGYTF.

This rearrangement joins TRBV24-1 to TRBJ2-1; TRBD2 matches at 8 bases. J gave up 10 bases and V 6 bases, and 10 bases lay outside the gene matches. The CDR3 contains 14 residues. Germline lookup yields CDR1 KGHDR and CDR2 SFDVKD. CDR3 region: CATSPRLAPNEQFF. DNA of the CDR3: TGTGCCACCAGTCCAAGACTAGCGCCAAACGAGCAGTTCTTC.

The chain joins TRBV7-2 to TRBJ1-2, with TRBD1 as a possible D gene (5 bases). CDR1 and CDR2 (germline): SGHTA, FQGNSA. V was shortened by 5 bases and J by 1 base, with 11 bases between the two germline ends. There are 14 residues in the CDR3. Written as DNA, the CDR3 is TGTGCCAGCAGCCGCGGGGGGGGTAACTATGGCTACACCTTC. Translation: CASSRGGGNYGYTF.

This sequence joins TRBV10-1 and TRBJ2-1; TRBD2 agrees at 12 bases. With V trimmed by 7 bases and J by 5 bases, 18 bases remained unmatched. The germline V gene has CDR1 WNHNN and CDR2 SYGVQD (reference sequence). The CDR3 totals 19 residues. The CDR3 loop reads CASILRGLAGSTLNNEQFF. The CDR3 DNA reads TGCGCCAGCATCCTACGGGGACTAGCGGGTTCAACCCTGAACAATGAGCAGTTCTTC.

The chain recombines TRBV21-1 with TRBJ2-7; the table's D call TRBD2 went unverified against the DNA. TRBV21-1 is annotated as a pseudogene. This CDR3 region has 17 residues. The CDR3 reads CASSKARGLAGVFEQYF. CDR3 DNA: TGTGCCAGCAGCAAAGCCCGGGGACTAGCGGGAGTGTTCGAGCAGTACTTC.

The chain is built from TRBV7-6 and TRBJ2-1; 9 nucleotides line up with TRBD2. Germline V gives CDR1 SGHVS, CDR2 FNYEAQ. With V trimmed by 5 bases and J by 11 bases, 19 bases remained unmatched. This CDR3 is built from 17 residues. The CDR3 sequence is CASSIGTSPGTTFKQFF. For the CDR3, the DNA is TGTGCCAGCAGCATTGGGACTAGCCCGGGAACTACGTTTAAGCAGTTCTTC.

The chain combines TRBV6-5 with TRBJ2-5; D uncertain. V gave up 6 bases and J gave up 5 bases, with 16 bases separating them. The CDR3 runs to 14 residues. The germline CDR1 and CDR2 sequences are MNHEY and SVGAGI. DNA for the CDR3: TGTGCCAGCAGCTTGACAAGAAGCCATGAGACCCAGTACTTC. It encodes CASSLTRSHETQYF.

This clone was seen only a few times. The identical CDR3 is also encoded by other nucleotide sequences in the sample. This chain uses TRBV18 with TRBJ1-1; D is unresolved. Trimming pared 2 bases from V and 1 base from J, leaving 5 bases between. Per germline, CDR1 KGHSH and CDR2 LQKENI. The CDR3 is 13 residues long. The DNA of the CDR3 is TGTGCCAGCTCACCATGGGGGAACACTGAAGCTTTCTTT. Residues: CASSPWGNTEAFF. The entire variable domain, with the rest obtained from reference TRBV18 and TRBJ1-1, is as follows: NAGVMQNPRHLVRRRGQEARLRCSPMKGHSHVYWYRQLPEEGLKFMVYLQKENIIDESGMPKERFSAEFPKEGPSILRIQQVVRGDSAAYFCASSPWGNTEAFFGQGTRLTVV.

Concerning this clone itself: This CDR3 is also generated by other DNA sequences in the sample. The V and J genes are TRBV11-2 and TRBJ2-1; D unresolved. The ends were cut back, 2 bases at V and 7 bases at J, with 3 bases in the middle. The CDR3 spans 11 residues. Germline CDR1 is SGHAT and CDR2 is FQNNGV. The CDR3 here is CASSLKNEQFF. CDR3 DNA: TGTGCCAGCAGCTTAAAGAATGAGCAGTTCTTC.

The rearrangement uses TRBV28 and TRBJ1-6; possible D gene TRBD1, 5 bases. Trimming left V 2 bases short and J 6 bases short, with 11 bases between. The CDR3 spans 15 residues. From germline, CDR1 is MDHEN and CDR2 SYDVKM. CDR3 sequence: CASSLEGVGNSPLHF. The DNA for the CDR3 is TGTGCCAGCAGTTTAGAAGGGGTGGGTAATTCACCCCTCCACTTT.

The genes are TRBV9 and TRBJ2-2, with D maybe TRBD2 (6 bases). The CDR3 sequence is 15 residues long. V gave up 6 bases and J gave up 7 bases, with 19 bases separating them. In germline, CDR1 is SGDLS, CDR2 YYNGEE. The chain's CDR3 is CASTTSQTPRGELFF. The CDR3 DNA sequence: TGTGCCAGCACCACTAGCCAGACCCCACGCGGGGAGCTGTTTTTT.

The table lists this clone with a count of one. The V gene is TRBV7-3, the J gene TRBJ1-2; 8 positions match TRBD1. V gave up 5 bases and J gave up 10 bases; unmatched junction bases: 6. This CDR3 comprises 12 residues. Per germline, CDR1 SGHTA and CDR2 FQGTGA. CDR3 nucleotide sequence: TGTGCCAGCAGCCCAGGACAGGGCCCCTACACCTTC. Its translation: CASSPGQGPYTF.

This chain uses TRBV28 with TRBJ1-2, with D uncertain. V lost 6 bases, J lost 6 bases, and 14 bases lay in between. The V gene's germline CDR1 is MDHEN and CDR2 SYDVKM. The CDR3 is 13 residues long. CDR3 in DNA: TGTGCCAGCAGATCCGCCGGGCCTCATGGCTACACCTTC. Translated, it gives CASRSAGPHGYTF.

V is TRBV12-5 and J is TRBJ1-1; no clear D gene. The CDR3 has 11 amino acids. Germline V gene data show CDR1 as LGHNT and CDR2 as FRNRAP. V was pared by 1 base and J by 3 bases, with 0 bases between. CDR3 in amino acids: CASGLDTEAFF. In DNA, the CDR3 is TGTGCTAGTGGTTTGGACACTGAAGCTTTCTTT.

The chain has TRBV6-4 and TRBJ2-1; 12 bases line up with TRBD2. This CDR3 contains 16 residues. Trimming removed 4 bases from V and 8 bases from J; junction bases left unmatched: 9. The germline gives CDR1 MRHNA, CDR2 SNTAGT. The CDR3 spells CASSGTSGTLGHEQFF. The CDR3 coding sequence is TGTGCCAGCAGTGGGACTAGCGGGACCCTTGGCCATGAGCAGTTCTTC.